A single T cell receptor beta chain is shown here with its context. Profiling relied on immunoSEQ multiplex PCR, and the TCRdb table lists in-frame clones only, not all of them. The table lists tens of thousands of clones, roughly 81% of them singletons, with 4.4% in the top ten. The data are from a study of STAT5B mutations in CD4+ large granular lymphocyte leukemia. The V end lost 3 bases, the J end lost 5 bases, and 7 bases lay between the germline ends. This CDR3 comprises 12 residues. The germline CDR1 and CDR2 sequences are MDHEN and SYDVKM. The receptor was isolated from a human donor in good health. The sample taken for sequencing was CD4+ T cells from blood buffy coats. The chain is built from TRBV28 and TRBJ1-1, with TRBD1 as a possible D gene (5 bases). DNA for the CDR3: TGTGCCAGCAGTTTTTGGGGGACTGAAGCTTTCTTT. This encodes CASSFWGTEAFF.